The entry that follows covers one T cell receptor beta chain sequence. Researchers sorted participants into cohorts using their self-reported clinical history. Shortly before study entry, within 2 weeks, exposed participants had met a COVID-19 case. Source study methods: Using reference gene primer amplification, nucleated cell counts were estimated. Libraries were prepared by immunoSEQ multiplex PCR; TCRdb keeps only in-frame clonotypes and omits some of them. That table furnishes V, J and clone size, whereas the DNA furnished D and trimming. The data hold about 300,000 clones, with about nine tenths observed a single time. These data are taken from a study of blood T cell repertoires in COVID-19. Whole-study context: T cells, B-cell-depleted T cells, or PBMCs provided the cDNA or gDNA that served as material.

This CDR3 region has 14 residues. CDR1 is MNHEY and CDR2 is SVGAGI in the germline V gene. Trimming pared 9 bases from V and 3 bases from J, leaving 14 bases between. The specimen was PBMCs or T cells enriched from blood (not recorded which). The chain is built from TRBV6-5 and TRBJ1-4; a weak D match, TRBD1 (5 bases). The clonotype comes from a woman in her fifties or sixties who had been exposed to COVID-19. CDR3 nucleotide sequence: TGTGCCAGTACCCAGGGACTGCCTAATGAAAAACTGTTTTTT. As protein: CASTQGLPNEKLFF.